The rows below give T cell receptor beta chains drawn from one sample of a study of blood T cells in healthy people across ages. Via MiXCR, TCRdb re-called the 5' RACE reads, giving one row per CDR3 protein. The sample shows around 1,500,000 distinct CDR3 sequences, 42% of them seen only once. The sample was blood. These TCRs come from a woman between 18 and 29 years old in good health. The conserved cysteine and the conserved F or W are not part of the CDR3 here.

17	TRBJ2-7	TRBV12-3/TRBV12-4	ASSHIPITGTGVPYEQY
12	TRBJ1-1	TRBV20-1	SARDQQGHTEAF
10	TRBJ2-3	TRBV20-1	SAREMTDTQY
14	TRBJ2-1	TRBV3-1	ASSQDWGRGGNEQF
13	TRBJ1-5	TRBV10-3	AISESIPGDQPQH
12	TRBJ2-1	TRBV5-1	ASSSINRYNEQF
11	TRBJ2-1	TRBV6-1	ASSTRDRVEQF
16	TRBJ2-1	TRBV20-1	SARDLGTAGGGYNEQF
11	TRBJ1-2	TRBV5-1	ASSLAHSDGYT
14	TRBJ2-3	TRBV7-2	ANPSDRGLGTDTQF
10	TRBJ2-4	TRBV3-1	ASSPARDIQY
13	TRBJ2-5	TRBV20-1	SATLTRALGETQY
14	TRBJ2-7	TRBV10-3	AISESEPGQGYEQY
14	TRBJ2-1	TRBV6-2/TRBV6-3	ASSYPTTSGYNEQF
11	TRBJ2-7	TRBV6-2/TRBV6-3	ASSSLVGLEQY
16	TRBJ2-7	TRBV27	ASSLFRSPGKGSYEQY
14	TRBJ2-7	TRBV21-1	ASSNCSGRGSYEQY
13	TRBJ2-5	TRBV6-2/TRBV6-3	AGSKRTGMDETQY
10	TRBJ1-1	TRBV20-1	SPAGGHTEAF
13	TRBJ2-3	TRBV5-1	ASRPVAGPTDTQY
12	TRBJ2-2	TRBV12-3/TRBV12-4	ASIGTGRTGELF
12	TRBJ2-3	TRBV2	ASTGGAGADTQY
12	TRBJ2-1	TRBV12-5	ASGSRDRGNEQF
9	TRBJ2-5	TRBV30	AWTGAETQY
13	TRBJ2-7	TRBV14	ASSGQVRDPYEQY
15	TRBJ2-3	TRBV21-1	ASSKWEPEGGTDTQY
13	TRBJ2-5	TRBV2	ASSPPGMGTETQY
13	TRBJ2-3	TRBV2	ASRRGGRSTDTQY
13	TRBJ2-4	TRBV6-6	ASRSAGMGGNIQY
12	TRBJ1-4	TRBV12-3/TRBV12-4	ASSPGESNEKLF
13	TRBJ2-1	TRBV27	ASSDGTSGKNEQF
10	TRBJ1-1	TRBV29-1	SVGPGGTEAF
9	TRBJ2-1	TRBV21-1	VSNPRKGQF
14	TRBJ2-1	TRBV4-2	ASSQDPGLAGQEQV
11	TRBJ1-1	TRBV11-2	ASRGRVNTEAF
11	TRBJ1-1	TRBV3-1	ASSQATGDEAF
12	TRBJ2-5	TRBV20-1	SASRTSYGETQY
11	TRBJ1-2	TRBV5-1	VSSPQGSYGYT
11	TRBJ1-1	TRBV6-6	ASNTVEGTEAF
14	TRBJ1-2	TRBV4-2	ASSQERGQGLYGYT
14	TRBJ2-7	TRBV5-1	ASSQPRDRMVYEQY
15	TRBJ2-3	TRBV12-3/TRBV12-4	ASSRTSGRGGKDTQY
10	TRBJ2-1	TRBV29-1	SVERGGETQF
13	TRBJ1-2	TRBV7-3	ASSPLPGPNYGYT
9	TRBJ2-3	TRBV6-1	AAGGWDTQY
13	TRBJ1-1	TRBV5-1	ASSPSGGGYTEAF
17	TRBJ2-1	TRBV7-9	ASSFTLPLLAGRIDEQF
8	TRBJ2-5	TRBV20-1	SAVLIRQY
13	TRBJ1-1	TRBV2	ASSEAWTANTEAF
12	TRBJ1-2	TRBV7-3	ASSPYTGAGGYT
14	TRBJ2-5	TRBV7-2	ASSLAGRAGGLGQY
11	TRBJ2-1	TRBV3-1	ASSQGSGGDEF
14	TRBJ2-2	TRBV7-8	ASSLNIGSQTGELF